This TCR beta chain is from a study of PD-L1 blockade in urothelial cancer. Study context: Patients initiated atezolizumab in the mid-2010s at 1,200 mg intravenously every 3 weeks. Whole-study results and caveats: Stronger expansion of tumor-associated clones in blood at 3 weeks distinguished durable-benefit patients.

Germline V gene lookup returns CDR1 SNHLY and CDR2 FYNNEI. The V gene lost 6 bases and the J gene lost 8 bases, with 11 bases spanning the gap. The CDR3 spans 13 residues. The assay was immunoSEQ multiplex PCR, and TCRdb's table has in-frame clones only and misses some. The data hold 70,000 to 100,000 clones, with 65% to 85% observed a single time. Regarding this clone: Antigen unknown.

Time point in this sample: pretreatment peripheral blood. V gene TRBV2 combines with J gene TRBJ1-6; no clear D gene. The sample consisted of PBMCs, taken around atezolizumab (anti-PD-L1) treatment. The receptor comes from a man in his 60s with urothelial cancer. The CDR3 DNA reads TGTGCCAGCAGCACAAACACAGATTCACCCCTCCACTTT. It specifies CASSTNTDSPLHF.